This entry lists 32 T cell receptor beta chains sequenced from one sample in a study of blood T cell repertoires in COVID-19. Only in-frame clones appear in the TCRdb table, and some are missing; sequencing was by immunoSEQ multiplex PCR. The sample contains 200,000 or so clones, 70% to 90% of which appear only once. The sequenced sample consisted of peripheral blood. All receptors derive from a man aged 50 to 59 with acute or convalescent COVID-19.

The table lists this clone with a few counts. One end of the junction does not line up with germline, which may come from a read error. In nucleotides, the CDR3 is TGTGCCAGTAGGACAGGGGACCTCTATTATTCACCCCTCCACTTT. Its protein product is CASRTGDLYYSPLHF. The chain links TRBV19 to TRBJ1-6; TRBD1 aligns across 8 bases. Germline V lookup: CDR1 LNHDA, CDR2 SQIVND (reference sequence). This CDR3 is 15 amino acids long.

V gene TRBV6-5 combines with J gene TRBJ1-5; TRBD1 agrees at 8 bases. The CDR3 is 13 residues long. V lost 7 bases, J lost 7 bases, and 6 bases stayed unmatched. Germline V gene lookup returns CDR1 MNHEY and CDR2 SVGAGI. The CDR3 is CASTRQGYQPQHF. CDR3 DNA: TGTGCCAGCACCAGACAGGGGTACCAGCCCCAGCATTTT.

Only a few counts were recorded for this clone. The chain uses TRBV2 and TRBJ2-7; TRBD1 aligns across 9 bases. The CDR3 is 13 amino acids. Germline V gene data show CDR1 as SNHLY and CDR2 as FYNNEI. J gave up 6 bases and V 8 bases, and 8 bases lay outside the gene matches. DNA for the CDR3: TGTGCCAGCCACCGGGACAGGGTTCTCGAGCAGTACTTC. Protein product: CASHRDRVLEQYF.

This clone was observed at least ten times. The chain links TRBV7-2 to TRBJ2-7; TRBD1 is a possible D gene (6 bases). This CDR3 has 15 amino acids. Germline V gene data show CDR1 as SGHTA and CDR2 as FQGNSA. Trimming cost V 1 base and J 6 bases, with 16 bases left between them. CDR3 protein: CASSLGALQGSEQYF. CDR3 coding DNA: TGTGCCAGCAGCTTAGGGGCCTTACAGGGCAGCGAGCAGTACTTC.

This chain connects TRBV18 to TRBJ1-4, with a weak D call TRBD1 (6 bases). The V gene's germline CDR1 is KGHSH and CDR2 LQKENI. This CDR3 comprises 17 residues. With 1 base removed from V and 8 bases from J, the gap between germline ends came to 20 bases. The CDR3 protein is CASSPRATGRGKEKLFF. The CDR3 DNA is TGTGCCAGCTCACCACGCGCCACAGGGCGAGGGAAGGAAAAACTGTTTTTT.

V usage is TRBV3-1 (or the pseudogene TRBV3-2) and J usage is TRBJ1-5, with D tentatively TRBD1 (6 bases). In germline, CDR1 is LGHDT, CDR2 YNNKEL (reference sequence). This CDR3 has 15 amino acids. Trimming removed 3 bases from V and 7 bases from J, with 16 bases in between. The CDR3 here is CASSQNQGYGQPQHF. The CDR3 DNA sequence: TGTGCCAGCAGCCAGAATCAGGGGTACGGGCAGCCCCAGCATTTT.

The chain is built from TRBV2 and TRBJ1-5; unclear D gene. Germline loops: CDR1 SNHLY, CDR2 FYNNEI. Trimming removed 5 bases from V and 7 bases from J, with 18 bases in between. CDR3 length equals 15 residues. CDR3 protein: CASSPTGGPDQPQHF. DNA for the CDR3: TGTGCCAGCAGTCCGACGGGAGGGCCGGACCAGCCCCAGCATTTT.

This clone was counted between two and nine times. The V and J genes are TRBV6-1 and TRBJ1-2; D gene uncertain. V was clipped by 1 base and J by 5 bases, with 11 bases between them. The CDR3 length is 14 residues. Germline V gene lookup returns CDR1 MNHNS and CDR2 SASEGT. CDR3 coding DNA: TGTGCCAGCAGTGAAGTTAACAGCATTTATGGCTACACCTTC. This sequence encodes CASSEVNSIYGYTF.

This clone has just one count. The sample holds other DNA sequences that translate to the same CDR3. The J gene is TRBJ2-7, the V gene TRBV7-9; the D gene is possibly TRBD2 (5 bases). Trimming pared 5 bases from V and 2 bases from J, leaving 7 bases between. Germline-derived CDR1 and CDR2 are SEHNR and FQNEAQ (reference sequence). This CDR3 has 12 amino acids. CDR3 protein: CASSPGTYEQYF. The DNA for the CDR3 is TGTGCCAGCAGCCCCGGGACCTACGAGCAGTACTTC.

This clone was counted a single time. The chain links TRBV27 to TRBJ2-3, with a possible D match to TRBD1 (6 bases). Per the germline V gene, CDR1 is MNHEY and CDR2 is SMNVEV (reference sequence). Trimming took off 6 bases at V and 2 bases at J, with 12 bases between the two ends. The CDR3 extends over 14 amino acids. Here the CDR3 reads CASRGTRNTDTQYF. The CDR3 nucleotides read TGTGCCAGCAGAGGGACACGGAACACAGATACGCAGTATTTT.

The chain carries TRBV19 and TRBJ1-2; D may be TRBD1 (5 bases). Germline V lookup: CDR1 LNHDA, CDR2 SQIVND (reference sequence). This CDR3 is built from 13 residues. V was clipped by 5 bases and J by 7 bases, with 14 bases between them. The CDR3 reads CASSRERGSGYTF. The CDR3 nucleotides are TGTGCCAGTAGTCGGGAACGGGGGTCTGGCTACACCTTC.

V gene TRBV19 combines with J gene TRBJ1-2; no clear D. The CDR3 extends over 15 amino acids. Germline-derived CDR1 and CDR2 are LNHDA and SQIVND (reference sequence). V was shortened by 5 bases and J by 8 bases, with 21 bases between the two germline ends. The CDR3 reads CASSPARGRLMGYTF. The CDR3, as DNA: TGTGCCAGTAGTCCGGCCCGAGGTCGTCTCATGGGCTACACCTTC.

The CDR3 loop is CASVNQGAHGYTF. The DNA of the CDR3 is TGTGCCAGCGTAAACCAGGGGGCGCATGGCTACACCTTC. The gene calls are TRBV18 and TRBJ1-2; 8 bases match TRBD1. CDR1 and CDR2 (germline): KGHSH, LQKENI. This CDR3 region has 13 residues. J lost 6 bases, V lost 8 bases, and 8 bases had no gene match.

The J gene is TRBJ1-1, the V gene TRBV19; possible D gene TRBD1, 5 bases. Trimming stripped 3 bases from V and 2 bases from J, with 10 bases between. This CDR3 is 14 amino acids long. Germline V gene lookup returns CDR1 LNHDA and CDR2 SQIVND (reference sequence). In nucleotides, the CDR3 is TGTGCCAGTAGTATCCCCGGGACTAACACTGAAGCTTTCTTT. Encoded protein: CASSIPGTNTEAFF.

This clone was found a few times. V is TRBV4-1 and J is TRBJ2-5; 8 positions agree with TRBD2. The CDR3 is 16 amino acids. Germline-derived CDR1 and CDR2 are MGHRA and YSYEKL. J lost 2 bases, V lost 4 bases, and 9 bases had no gene match. The CDR3, as DNA: TGCGCCAGCAGCCGAGGGAACTCGGGGGGGCAAGAGACCCAGTACTTC. This encodes CASSRGNSGGQETQYF.

The chain joins TRBV10-3 to TRBJ1-3; D perhaps matches TRBD1 (6 bases). V lost 10 bases to trimming and J lost 1 base, with 20 bases between them. The CDR3 has 16 amino acids. Looked up from germline, CDR1 is ENHRY and CDR2 is SYGVKD. In nucleotides, the CDR3 is TGTGCCACGCTACAACAGGGATTCGGGTCTGGAAACACCATATATTTT. Translation gives CATLQQGFGSGNTIYF.

This clone has just a few counts. V usage is TRBV5-1 and J usage is TRBJ1-2; a weak D match, TRBD1 (6 bases). Germline-derived CDR1 and CDR2 are SGHRS and YFSETQ. With 2 bases removed from V and 1 base from J, the gap between germline ends came to 21 bases. This CDR3 comprises 18 residues. The CDR3 coding sequence is TGCGCCAGCAGCTTCAGCCCACAGACAGGATCTCTTAACTATGGCTACACCTTC. It specifies CASSFSPQTGSLNYGYTF.

The J gene is TRBJ1-2, the V gene TRBV27; TRBD1 aligns across 11 bases. Trimming at V came to 6 bases and at J to 6 bases, leaving 9 bases not matched to a gene. The CDR3 sequence is 15 residues long. Germline V CDR1 and CDR2: MNHEY, SMNVEV (reference sequence). In DNA, the CDR3 is TGTGCCAGCAGCACCGGGACAGGGGGATTCCATGGCTACACCTTC. Translated: CASSTGTGGFHGYTF.

This clone occurred once. V usage is TRBV19 and J usage is TRBJ1-5, with D possibly matching TRBD1 (6 bases). The CDR3 totals 17 residues. V was shortened by 3 bases and J by 2 bases, with 17 bases between the two germline ends. Looked up from germline, CDR1 is LNHDA and CDR2 is SQIVND (reference sequence). DNA for the CDR3: TGTGCCAGTAGTATGCGGCTACAGGGAATTCGCAATCAGCCCCAGCATTTT. It codes for CASSMRLQGIRNQPQHF. Combining the CDR3 with reference TRBV19 and TRBJ1-5 gives the whole variable domain DGGITQSPKYLFRKEGQNVTLSCEQNLNHDAMYWYRQDPGQGLRLIYYSQIVNDFQKGDIAEGYSVSREKKESFPLTVTSAQKNPTAFYLCASSMRLQGIRNQPQHFGDGTRLSIL.

The rearrangement links TRBV7-3 to TRBJ2-3; 9 positions agree with TRBD2. The germline CDR1 and CDR2 sequences are SGHTA and FQGTGA. V shed 5 bases, J shed 1 base, and the junction held 4 bases outside the gene matches. The CDR3 runs 15 residues. This chain's CDR3 is CASSPRLAGTDTQYF. The CDR3 bases are TGTGCCAGCAGCCCCCGACTAGCGGGCACAGATACGCAGTATTTT.

The chain combines TRBV10-3 with TRBJ2-7, with D possibly being TRBD2 (5 bases). Germline V lookup: CDR1 ENHRY, CDR2 SYGVKD. Between the trimmed V and J ends, which lost 7 bases and 4 bases, there was a span of 17 bases. The CDR3 is 14 residues long. The CDR3 region has the DNA TGTGCCATCAAAGACACCGGGAACTCGTACGAGCAGTACTTC. This sequence encodes CAIKDTGNSYEQYF.

This clone was found once. This chain joins TRBV12-3 or TRBV12-4 and TRBJ1-2; the D is unclear. V was clipped by 3 bases and J by 5 bases, with 4 bases between them. The CDR3 loop spans 11 amino acids. CDR3 in DNA: TGTGCCAGCAGTTTGCGTTATGGCTACACCTTC. Translating it yields CASSLRYGYTF.

The chain carries TRBV19 and TRBJ1-2; 9 positions match TRBD1. The V segment lost 0 bases and the J segment 0 bases; nucleotides outside the gene matches: 5. CDR1 is LNHDA, CDR2 SQIVND, per germline (reference sequence). The CDR3 runs 17 residues. CDR3 in DNA: TGTGCCAGTAGTATAGATGGGACAGGGATTACTAACTATGGCTACACCTTC. Translation: CASSIDGTGITNYGYTF.

This chain connects TRBV7-2 to TRBJ1-2; unclear D gene. V was cut by 5 bases and J by 1 base, with 14 bases left in between. This CDR3 is 15 amino acids long. In germline, CDR1 is SGHTA, CDR2 FQGNSA. The CDR3 region has the DNA TGTGCCAGCAGCGGCACACAGACCATTAACTATGGCTACACCTTC. Its protein product is CASSGTQTINYGYTF.

J is TRBJ1-2 and V is TRBV6-5, with 7 bases aligning to TRBD1. The CDR3 totals 13 residues. V shed 6 bases, J shed 3 bases, and the junction held 4 bases outside the gene matches. Germline V gene data show CDR1 as MNHEY and CDR2 as SVGAGI. In nucleotides, the CDR3 is TGTGCCAGCAGCGCCGGGACAGACTATGGCTACACCTTC. Translated: CASSAGTDYGYTF.

The rearrangement uses TRBV4-2 and TRBJ1-2, with D unresolved. Trimming removed 3 bases at V and 2 bases at J, with 13 bases between. Germline V gene data show CDR1 as LGHNA and CDR2 as YNFKEQ. This CDR3 has 15 residues. CDR3 sequence: CASSQVSGENYGYTF. The CDR3 DNA reads TGTGCCAGCAGCCAGGTTTCCGGGGAGAACTATGGCTACACCTTC.

The gene calls are TRBV2 and TRBJ1-6; tentatively, D is TRBD1 (5 bases). Germline V gene sequence: CDR1 SNHLY, CDR2 FYNNEI. This CDR3 is built from 12 residues. Trimming stripped 11 bases from V and 9 bases from J, with 14 bases between. CDR3 region: CAGFSGGSPLHF. CDR3 DNA: TGTGCCGGATTTTCCGGGGGTTCACCCCTCCACTTT.

The chain joins TRBV27 to TRBJ1-6, with 7 bases that match TRBD1. Per germline, CDR1 MNHEY and CDR2 SMNVEV (reference sequence). The trim removed 0 bases at V and 0 bases at J, leaving 8 bases unmatched. This CDR3 comprises 19 residues. The CDR3 DNA reads as TGTGCCAGCAGTTTATCCCTCTCTACAGGGGACTCCTATAATTCACCCCTCCACTTT. This translates into CASSLSLSTGDSYNSPLHF.

V is TRBV30 and J is TRBJ2-7; 7 nucleotides agree with TRBD2. Trimming at V came to 5 bases and at J to 4 bases, leaving 14 bases not matched to a gene. Germline CDR1 and CDR2: GTSNPN and SVGIG (reference sequence). The CDR3 is made up of 15 amino acids. CDR3 in amino acids: CAWELPGLKVYEQYF. The CDR3 coding sequence is TGTGCCTGGGAACTTCCGGGACTAAAGGTATACGAGCAGTACTTC.

The rearrangement joins TRBV29-1 to TRBJ1-4; D is uncertain. The germline CDR1 and CDR2 sequences are SQVTM and ANQGSEA. V was cut by 4 bases and J by 4 bases, with 16 bases left in between. The CDR3 loop spans 15 amino acids. The CDR3 DNA follows: TGCAGCGTTGTGTCCCCAACAGCAAATAATGAAAAACTGTTTTTT. It specifies CSVVSPTANNEKLFF.

This clone has a handful of counts. CDR3 nucleotides: TGCAGCGCAATATCCCGGGACAGGGACCGAAGCTCCTACGAGCAGTACTTC. It encodes CSAISRDRDRSSYEQYF. The rearrangement links TRBV29-1 to TRBJ2-7, with TRBD1 matching 9 bases. Germline lookup yields CDR1 SQVTM and CDR2 ANQGSEA. The CDR3 runs 17 residues. J was trimmed by 0 bases and V by 7 bases; bases with no gene match: 16.

This sequence joins TRBV29-1 and TRBJ2-1; D may be TRBD1 (5 bases). The CDR3 has 12 residues. Germline V gene lookup returns CDR1 SQVTM and CDR2 ANQGSEA. Trimming shortened V by 7 bases and J by 9 bases, and 16 bases separated the two germline ends. This chain's CDR3 is CSGQGPWSEQFF. Written as DNA, the CDR3 is TGCAGCGGGCAGGGTCCGTGGAGTGAGCAGTTCTTC.